A selection of T cell receptor beta chains follows, all from one sample in a study of blood T cell repertoires in COVID-19. Method: immunoSEQ multiplex PCR; TCRdb's copy keeps in-frame clones and lacks some. The repertoire has about 220,000 clones, about 82% of them found once; the top ten carry 2% to 3%. The sequenced material came from peripheral blood. The source is a woman between 70 and 85 years old with COVID-19, enrolled during active disease. Each CDR3 is given with its conserved first and last residue. The order of the fields is J gene, clone size, V gene, D gene, CDR3 protein, CDR3 DNA. A D gene is named only where the DNA matches it firmly. A row's size may be missing; if present it is once, few, many or a size class.

J gene: TRBJ2-2; clone size: .; V gene: TRBV11-3; D gene: TRBD2; CDR3 protein: CASSFSGTSGTGELFF; CDR3 DNA: TGTGCCAGCAGCTTTTCCGGGACTAGCGGCACCGGGGAGCTGTTTTTT
J gene: TRBJ2-7; clone size: .; V gene: TRBV9; D gene: .; CDR3 protein: CASSVGWGQSSYEQYF; CDR3 DNA: TGTGCCAGCAGCGTAGGGTGGGGACAAAGCTCCTACGAGCAGTACTTC
J gene: TRBJ2-2; clone size: .; V gene: TRBV7-3; D gene: TRBD1; CDR3 protein: CASSSGGGELFF; CDR3 DNA: TGTGCCAGCAGCTCAGGGGGTGGGGAGCTGTTTTTT
J gene: TRBJ1-2; clone size: once; V gene: TRBV5-1; D gene: .; CDR3 protein: CASSLASGANYGYTF; CDR3 DNA: TGCGCCAGCAGCCTCGCTTCGGGAGCTAACTATGGCTACACCTTC
J gene: TRBJ2-1; clone size: .; V gene: TRBV15; D gene: TRBD2; CDR3 protein: CATSRGPSGAHEDEQFF; CDR3 DNA: TGTGCCACCAGCAGAGGTCCTAGCGGGGCCCATGAGGATGAGCAGTTCTTC
J gene: TRBJ2-3; clone size: .; V gene: TRBV11-2; D gene: .; CDR3 protein: CASSLDQSGRASSTDTQYF; CDR3 DNA: TGTGCCAGCAGCTTAGATCAATCGGGCAGGGCCTCTAGCACAGATACGCAGTATTTT
J gene: TRBJ1-4; clone size: .; V gene: TRBV6-1; D gene: .; CDR3 protein: CASSEEGAYNEKLFF; CDR3 DNA: TGTGCCAGCAGTGAAGAAGGGGCCTATAATGAAAAACTGTTTTTT
J gene: TRBJ1-4; clone size: .; V gene: TRBV5-5; D gene: TRBD1; CDR3 protein: CASSLVGTGEKLFF; CDR3 DNA: TGTGCCAGCAGCCTGGTGGGGACAGGTGAAAAACTGTTTTTT
J gene: TRBJ1-3; clone size: .; V gene: TRBV5-6; D gene: TRBD1; CDR3 protein: CASRGDRRGNTIYF; CDR3 DNA: TGTGCCAGCAGAGGGGACAGGAGGGGAAACACCATATATTTT
J gene: TRBJ2-2; clone size: .; V gene: TRBV7-3; D gene: .; CDR3 protein: CATLRRGSNTGELFF; CDR3 DNA: TGTGCCACCCTTCGCAGGGGATCCAACACCGGGGAGCTGTTTTTT
J gene: TRBJ2-3; clone size: .; V gene: TRBV5-1; D gene: TRBD1; CDR3 protein: CASSWDSHTDTQYF; CDR3 DNA: TGCGCCAGCAGCTGGGACAGCCACACAGATACGCAGTATTTT
J gene: TRBJ1-6; clone size: .; V gene: TRBV5-1; D gene: TRBD1; CDR3 protein: CASSFGDSKNSPLHF; CDR3 DNA: TGCGCCAGCAGCTTTGGGGACAGCAAAAATTCACCCCTCCACTTT
J gene: TRBJ1-3; clone size: few; V gene: TRBV7-6; D gene: .; CDR3 protein: CASSLVEVFSGNTIYF; CDR3 DNA: TGTGCCAGCAGCTTAGTAGAAGTTTTCTCTGGAAACACCATATATTTT
J gene: TRBJ2-7; clone size: .; V gene: TRBV6-5; D gene: TRBD1; CDR3 protein: CASIGTGRSSYEQYF; CDR3 DNA: TGTGCCAGCATCGGGACAGGCCGGAGCTCCTACGAGCAGTACTTC
J gene: TRBJ1-1; clone size: .; V gene: TRBV5-1; D gene: TRBD1; CDR3 protein: CASIRQGASEAFF; CDR3 DNA: TGCGCCAGCATACGTCAGGGGGCCAGTGAAGCTTTCTTT
J gene: TRBJ1-3; clone size: .; V gene: TRBV6-2/TRBV6-3; D gene: .; CDR3 protein: CASSSPAGTSGNTIYF; CDR3 DNA: TGTGCCAGCAGTTCCCCAGCAGGCACCTCTGGAAACACCATATATTTT
J gene: TRBJ1-1; clone size: .; V gene: TRBV19; D gene: .; CDR3 protein: CATQIGAEAFF; CDR3 DNA: TGTGCCACCCAAATTGGAGCTGAAGCTTTCTTT
J gene: TRBJ1-1; clone size: .; V gene: TRBV19; D gene: TRBD1; CDR3 protein: CASSPVVTGGLNTEAFF; CDR3 DNA: TGTGCCAGTAGTCCCGTAGTGACAGGGGGCCTGAACACTGAAGCTTTCTTT
J gene: TRBJ1-2; clone size: .; V gene: TRBV27; D gene: .; CDR3 protein: CASSFGAGAGNYGYTF; CDR3 DNA: TGTGCCAGCAGTTTTGGGGCGGGGGCTGGTAACTATGGCTACACCTTC
J gene: TRBJ1-1; clone size: .; V gene: TRBV19; D gene: TRBD1; CDR3 protein: CASSMVQGEPNTEAFF; CDR3 DNA: TGTGCCAGTAGTATGGTCCAGGGGGAGCCGAACACTGAAGCTTTCTTT
J gene: TRBJ2-7; clone size: few; V gene: TRBV19; D gene: TRBD1; CDR3 protein: CASSTNPGQGRRQYF; CDR3 DNA: TGTGCCAGTAGTACCAACCCGGGACAGGGAAGGAGACAGTACTTC
J gene: TRBJ2-1; clone size: .; V gene: TRBV6-2/TRBV6-3; D gene: TRBD2; CDR3 protein: CASSYLAGARVRNEQFF; CDR3 DNA: TGTGCCAGCAGTTACCTAGCGGGAGCGAGGGTCCGAAATGAGCAGTTCTTC
J gene: TRBJ1-2; clone size: .; V gene: TRBV6-6; D gene: TRBD1; CDR3 protein: CASTKEGAQNYGYTF; CDR3 DNA: TGTGCCAGCACCAAAGAGGGGGCGCAGAACTATGGCTACACCTTC
J gene: TRBJ2-7; clone size: .; V gene: TRBV11-2; D gene: .; CDR3 protein: CASTPILGSRREQYF; CDR3 DNA: TGTGCCAGCACCCCGATCTTGGGGTCCCGGAGGGAGCAGTACTTC
J gene: TRBJ1-1; clone size: .; V gene: TRBV5-8; D gene: .; CDR3 protein: CASSLGRRTEAFF; CDR3 DNA: TGTGCCAGCAGCTTAGGGAGGAGGACTGAAGCTTTCTTT
J gene: TRBJ2-1; clone size: .; V gene: TRBV19; D gene: TRBD1; CDR3 protein: CASSTGQGVMAYNEQFF; CDR3 DNA: TGTGCCAGTAGTACCGGACAGGGCGTTATGGCCTACAATGAGCAGTTCTTC
J gene: TRBJ1-1; clone size: .; V gene: TRBV3-1/TRBV3-2; D gene: .; CDR3 protein: CASSPTGTYTEAFF; CDR3 DNA: TGTGCCAGCAGCCCAACAGGGACCTACACTGAAGCTTTCTTT
J gene: TRBJ1-2; clone size: .; V gene: TRBV28; D gene: TRBD1; CDR3 protein: CASSWGQMDYTF; CDR3 DNA: TGTGCCAGCAGTTGGGGACAGATGGACTACACCTTC
J gene: TRBJ2-3; clone size: .; V gene: TRBV24-1; D gene: TRBD2; CDR3 protein: CATSDGPSGMTSTDTQYF; CDR3 DNA: TGTGCCACCAGTGATGGTCCTAGCGGGATGACTAGCACAGATACGCAGTATTTT
J gene: TRBJ1-2; clone size: few; V gene: TRBV12-2; D gene: .; CDR3 protein: CASRLQGYYGYTF; CDR3 DNA: TGTGCAAGTCGCCTCCAGGGTTACTATGGCTACACCTTC
J gene: TRBJ2-7; clone size: .; V gene: TRBV25-1; D gene: TRBD2; CDR3 protein: CASTLGTSGTEQYF; CDR3 DNA: TGTGCCAGCACCCTCGGGACTAGCGGGACCGAGCAGTACTTC
J gene: TRBJ2-7; clone size: .; V gene: TRBV7-9; D gene: .; CDR3 protein: CASSLAGSEYSRVYEQYF; CDR3 DNA: TGTGCCAGCAGCTTAGCCGGCAGCGAGTACTCGCGGGTCTACGAGCAGTACTTC
J gene: TRBJ1-1; clone size: .; V gene: TRBV6-2/TRBV6-3; D gene: TRBD1; CDR3 protein: CASSPLGNRGYTEAFF; CDR3 DNA: TGTGCCAGCAGTCCCCTGGGGAACAGGGGGTACACTGAAGCTTTCTTT
J gene: TRBJ2-7; clone size: few; V gene: TRBV7-9; D gene: .; CDR3 protein: CASSIQGSSYEQYF; CDR3 DNA: TGTGCCAGCAGCATACAGGGAAGCTCCTACGAGCAGTACTTC
J gene: TRBJ1-2; clone size: .; V gene: TRBV7-2; D gene: .; CDR3 protein: CASSLTLYYGYTF; CDR3 DNA: TGTGCCAGCAGCTTAACGCTATACTATGGCTACACCTTC
J gene: TRBJ1-5; clone size: .; V gene: TRBV6-5; D gene: TRBD1; CDR3 protein: CASRPTGGDNQPQHF; CDR3 DNA: TGTGCCAGCAGACCTACAGGGGGTGACAATCAGCCCCAGCATTTT
J gene: TRBJ2-1; clone size: .; V gene: TRBV2; D gene: .; CDR3 protein: CASSDQDRTYNEQFF; CDR3 DNA: TGTGCCAGCAGTGACCAGGACAGAACCTACAATGAGCAGTTCTTC
J gene: TRBJ1-1; clone size: .; V gene: TRBV9; D gene: .; CDR3 protein: CASSVNGEMNTEAFF; CDR3 DNA: TGTGCCAGCAGCGTTAACGGGGAGATGAACACTGAAGCTTTCTTT
J gene: TRBJ1-3; clone size: .; V gene: TRBV5-1; D gene: .; CDR3 protein: CASSSRDTRALAGNTIYF; CDR3 DNA: TGCGCCAGCAGCTCCCGGGATACTAGGGCATTGGCTGGAAACACCATATATTTT
J gene: TRBJ1-6; clone size: .; V gene: TRBV18; D gene: TRBD1; CDR3 protein: CASSPDRGVTLHF; CDR3 DNA: TGTGCCAGCTCTCCCGACAGGGGTGTCACCCTCCACTTT
J gene: TRBJ2-7; clone size: .; V gene: TRBV11-2; D gene: .; CDR3 protein: CASSEAAGVSYEQYF; CDR3 DNA: TGTGCCAGCAGCGAAGCAGCCGGAGTCTCCTACGAGCAGTACTTC
J gene: TRBJ2-6; clone size: many; V gene: TRBV7-9; D gene: .; CDR3 protein: CASSRIGSGANVLTF; CDR3 DNA: TGTGCCAGCAGCCGGATCGGGTCTGGGGCCAACGTCCTGACTTTC
J gene: TRBJ2-3; clone size: .; V gene: TRBV4-1; D gene: .; CDR3 protein: CASSQDPGTDTQYF; CDR3 DNA: TGCGCCAGCAGCCAAGACCCAGGCACAGATACGCAGTATTTT